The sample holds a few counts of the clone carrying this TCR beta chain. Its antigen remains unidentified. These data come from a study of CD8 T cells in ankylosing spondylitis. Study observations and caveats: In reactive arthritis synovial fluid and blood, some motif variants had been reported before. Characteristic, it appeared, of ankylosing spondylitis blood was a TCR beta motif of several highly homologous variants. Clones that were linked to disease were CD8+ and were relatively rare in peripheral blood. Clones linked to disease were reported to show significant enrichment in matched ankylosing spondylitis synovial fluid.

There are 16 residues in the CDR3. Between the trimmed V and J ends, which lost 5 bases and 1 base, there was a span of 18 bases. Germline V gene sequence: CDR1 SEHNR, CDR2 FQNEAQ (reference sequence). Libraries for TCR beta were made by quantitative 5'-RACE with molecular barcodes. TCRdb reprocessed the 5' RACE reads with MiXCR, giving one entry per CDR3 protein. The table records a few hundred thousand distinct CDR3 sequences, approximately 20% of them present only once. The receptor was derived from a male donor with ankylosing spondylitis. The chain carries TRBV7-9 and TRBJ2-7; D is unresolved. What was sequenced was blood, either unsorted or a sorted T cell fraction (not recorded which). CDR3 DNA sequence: TGTGCCAGCAGCCCACGGGCCACGACCGTTTCCTACGAGCAGTACTTC. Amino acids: CASSPRATTVSYEQYF. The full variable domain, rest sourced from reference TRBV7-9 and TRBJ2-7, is DTGVSQNPRHKITKRGQNVTFRCDPISEHNRLYWYRQTLGQGPEFLTYFQNEAQLEKSRLLSDRFSAERPKGSFSTLEIQRTEQGDSAMYLCASSPRATTVSYEQYFGPGTRLTVT.